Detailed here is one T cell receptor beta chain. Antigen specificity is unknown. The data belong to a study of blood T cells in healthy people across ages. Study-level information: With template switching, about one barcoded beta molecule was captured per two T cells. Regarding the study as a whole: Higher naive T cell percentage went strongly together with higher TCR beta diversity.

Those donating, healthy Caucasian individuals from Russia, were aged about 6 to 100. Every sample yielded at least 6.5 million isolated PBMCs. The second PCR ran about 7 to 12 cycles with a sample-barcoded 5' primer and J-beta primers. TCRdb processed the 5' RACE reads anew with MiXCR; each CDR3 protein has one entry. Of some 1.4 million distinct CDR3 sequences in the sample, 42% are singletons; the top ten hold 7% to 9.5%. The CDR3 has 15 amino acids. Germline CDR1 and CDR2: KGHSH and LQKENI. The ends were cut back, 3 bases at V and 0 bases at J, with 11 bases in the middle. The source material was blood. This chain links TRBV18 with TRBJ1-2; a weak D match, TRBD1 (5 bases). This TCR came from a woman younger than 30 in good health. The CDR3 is CASSPNGGANYGYTF. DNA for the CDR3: TGTGCCAGCTCACCCAACGGAGGGGCTAACTATGGCTACACCTTC.